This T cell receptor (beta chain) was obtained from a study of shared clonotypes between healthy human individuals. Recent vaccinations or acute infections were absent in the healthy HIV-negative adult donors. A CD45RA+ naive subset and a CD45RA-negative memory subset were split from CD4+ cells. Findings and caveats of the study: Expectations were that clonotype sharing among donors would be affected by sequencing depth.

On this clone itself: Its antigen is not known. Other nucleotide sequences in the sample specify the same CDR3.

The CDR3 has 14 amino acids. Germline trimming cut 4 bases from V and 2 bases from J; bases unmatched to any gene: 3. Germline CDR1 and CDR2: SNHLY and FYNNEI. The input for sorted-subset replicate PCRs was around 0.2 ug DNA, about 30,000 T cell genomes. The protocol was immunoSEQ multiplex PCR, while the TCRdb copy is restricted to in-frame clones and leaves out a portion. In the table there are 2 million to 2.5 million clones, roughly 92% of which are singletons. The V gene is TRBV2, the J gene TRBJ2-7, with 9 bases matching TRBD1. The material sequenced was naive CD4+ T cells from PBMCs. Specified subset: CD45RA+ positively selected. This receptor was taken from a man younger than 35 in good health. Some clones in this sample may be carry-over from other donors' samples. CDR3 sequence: CASSAGQGPYEQYF. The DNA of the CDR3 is TGTGCCAGCAGTGCGGGACAGGGTCCCTACGAGCAGTACTTC.